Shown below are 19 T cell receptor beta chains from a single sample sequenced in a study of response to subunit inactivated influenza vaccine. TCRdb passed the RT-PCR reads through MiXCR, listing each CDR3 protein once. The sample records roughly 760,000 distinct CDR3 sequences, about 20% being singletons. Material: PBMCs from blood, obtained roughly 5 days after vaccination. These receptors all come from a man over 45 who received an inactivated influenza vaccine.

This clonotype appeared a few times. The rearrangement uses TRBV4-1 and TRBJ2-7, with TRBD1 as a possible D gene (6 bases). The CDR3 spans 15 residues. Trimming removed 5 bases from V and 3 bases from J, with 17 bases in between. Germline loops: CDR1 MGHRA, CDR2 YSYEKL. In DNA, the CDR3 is TGCGCCAGCAGCGGTATTCTCAGGGGCGACTACGAGCAGTACTTC. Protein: CASSGILRGDYEQYF.

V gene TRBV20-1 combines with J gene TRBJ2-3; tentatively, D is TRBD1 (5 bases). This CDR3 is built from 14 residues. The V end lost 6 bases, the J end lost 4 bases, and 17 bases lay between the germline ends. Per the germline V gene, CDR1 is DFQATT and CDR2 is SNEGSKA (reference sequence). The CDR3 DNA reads TGCAGTGCACAGGACCAATTTTGGCCAGATACGCAGTATTTT. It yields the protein CSAQDQFWPDTQYF.

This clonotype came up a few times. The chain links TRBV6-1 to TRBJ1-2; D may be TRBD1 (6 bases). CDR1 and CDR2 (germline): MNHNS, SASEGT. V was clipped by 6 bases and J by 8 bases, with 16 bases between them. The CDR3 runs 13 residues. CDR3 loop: CASRQGAGEGYTF. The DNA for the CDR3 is TGTGCCAGCAGACAAGGGGCAGGGGAAGGCTACACCTTC.

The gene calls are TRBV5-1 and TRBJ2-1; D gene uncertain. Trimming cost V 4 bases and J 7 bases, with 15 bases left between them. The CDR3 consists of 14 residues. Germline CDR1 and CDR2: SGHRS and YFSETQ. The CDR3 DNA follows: TGCGCCAGCAGCCCGTCGGAGCGACGGAATGAGCAGTTCTTC. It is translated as CASSPSERRNEQFF.

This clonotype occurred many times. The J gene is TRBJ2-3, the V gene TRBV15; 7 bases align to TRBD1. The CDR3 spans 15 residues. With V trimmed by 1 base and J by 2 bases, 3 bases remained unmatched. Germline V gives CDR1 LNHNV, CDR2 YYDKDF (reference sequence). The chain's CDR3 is CATSRGDRDTDTQYF. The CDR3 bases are TGTGCCACCAGCAGAGGGGACAGAGACACAGATACGCAGTATTTT.

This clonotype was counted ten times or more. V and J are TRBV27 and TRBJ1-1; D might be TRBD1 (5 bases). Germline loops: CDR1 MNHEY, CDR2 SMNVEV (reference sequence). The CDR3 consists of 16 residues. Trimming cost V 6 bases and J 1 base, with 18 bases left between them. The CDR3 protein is CASSLTGTEKNTEAFF. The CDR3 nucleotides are TGTGCCAGCAGCTTAACCGGGACGGAGAAGAACACTGAAGCTTTCTTT.

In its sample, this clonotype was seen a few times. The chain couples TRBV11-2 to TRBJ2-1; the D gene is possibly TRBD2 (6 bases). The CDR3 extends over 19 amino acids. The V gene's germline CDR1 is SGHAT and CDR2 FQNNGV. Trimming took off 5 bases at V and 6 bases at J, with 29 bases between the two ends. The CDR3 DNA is TGTGCCAGCAGCCGCGTCTGGACAAGACTAGAACTCTCGGGCAATGAGCAGTTCTTC. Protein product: CASSRVWTRLELSGNEQFF.

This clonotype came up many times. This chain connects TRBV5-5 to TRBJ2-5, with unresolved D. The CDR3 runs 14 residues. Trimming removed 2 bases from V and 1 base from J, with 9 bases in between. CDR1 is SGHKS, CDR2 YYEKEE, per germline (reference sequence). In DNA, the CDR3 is TGTGCCAGCAGCTTCAGGAACGGCCAAGAGACCCAGTACTTC. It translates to CASSFRNGQETQYF.

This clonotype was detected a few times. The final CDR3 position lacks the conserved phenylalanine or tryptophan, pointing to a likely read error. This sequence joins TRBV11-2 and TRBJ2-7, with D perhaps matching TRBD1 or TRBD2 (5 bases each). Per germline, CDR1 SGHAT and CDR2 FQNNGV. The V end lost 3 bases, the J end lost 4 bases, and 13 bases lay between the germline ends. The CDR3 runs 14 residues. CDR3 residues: CASSLPGRGYEQYL. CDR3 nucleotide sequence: TGTGCCAGCAGCTTGCCGGGACGAGGGTACGAGCAGTACCTC.

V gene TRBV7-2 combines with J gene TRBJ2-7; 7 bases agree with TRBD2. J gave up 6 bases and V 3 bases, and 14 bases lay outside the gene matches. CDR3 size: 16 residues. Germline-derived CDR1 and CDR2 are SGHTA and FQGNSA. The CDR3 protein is CASSLGREGRRFEQYF. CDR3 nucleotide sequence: TGTGCCAGCAGCTTGGGCAGGGAGGGCCGACGTTTCGAGCAGTACTTC.

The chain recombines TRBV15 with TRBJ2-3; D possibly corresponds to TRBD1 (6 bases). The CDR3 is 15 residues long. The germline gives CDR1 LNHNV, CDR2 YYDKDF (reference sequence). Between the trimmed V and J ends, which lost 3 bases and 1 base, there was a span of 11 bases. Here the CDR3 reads CATSRAGAGTDTQYF. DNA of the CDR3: TGTGCCACCAGCAGGGCAGGGGCCGGCACAGATACGCAGTATTTT.

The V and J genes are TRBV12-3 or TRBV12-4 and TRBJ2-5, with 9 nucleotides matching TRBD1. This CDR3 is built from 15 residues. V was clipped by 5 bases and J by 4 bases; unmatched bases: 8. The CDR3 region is CASSTGTGRAETQYF. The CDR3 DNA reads TGTGCCAGCAGTACGGGGACAGGGCGGGCAGAGACCCAGTACTTC.

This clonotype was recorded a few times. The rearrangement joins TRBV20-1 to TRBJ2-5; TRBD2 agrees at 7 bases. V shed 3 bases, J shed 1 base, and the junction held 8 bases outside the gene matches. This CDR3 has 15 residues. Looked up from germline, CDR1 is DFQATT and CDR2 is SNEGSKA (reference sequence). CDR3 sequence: CSASQPGGFQETQYF. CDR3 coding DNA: TGCAGTGCTAGTCAGCCGGGAGGCTTCCAAGAGACCCAGTACTTC.

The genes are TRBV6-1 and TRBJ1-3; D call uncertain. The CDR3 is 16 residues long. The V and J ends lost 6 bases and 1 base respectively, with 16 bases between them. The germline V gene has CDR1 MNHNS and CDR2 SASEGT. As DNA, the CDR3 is TGTGCCAGCAGCCTCGAGAGGGTCCTGTCTGGAAACACCATATATTTT. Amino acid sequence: CASSLERVLSGNTIYF.

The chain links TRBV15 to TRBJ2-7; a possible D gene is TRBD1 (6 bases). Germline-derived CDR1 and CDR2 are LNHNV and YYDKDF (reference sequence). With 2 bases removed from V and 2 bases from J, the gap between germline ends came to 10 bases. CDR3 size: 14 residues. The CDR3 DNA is TGTGCCACCAGCAGACAGGACAGCACCTACGAGCAGTACTTC. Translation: CATSRQDSTYEQYF.

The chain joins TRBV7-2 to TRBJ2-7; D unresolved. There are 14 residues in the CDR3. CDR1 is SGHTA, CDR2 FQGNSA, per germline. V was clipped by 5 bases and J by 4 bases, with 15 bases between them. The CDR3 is CASSPRTDKYEQYF. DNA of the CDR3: TGTGCCAGCAGCCCTAGGACGGATAAGTACGAGCAGTACTTC.

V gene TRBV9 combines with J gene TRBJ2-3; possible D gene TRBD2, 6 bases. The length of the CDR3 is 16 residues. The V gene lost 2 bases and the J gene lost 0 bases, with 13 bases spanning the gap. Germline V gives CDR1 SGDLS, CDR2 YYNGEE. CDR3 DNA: TGTGCCAGCAGCGTCTCGGGACTGACTAGCACAGATACGCAGTATTTT. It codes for CASSVSGLTSTDTQYF. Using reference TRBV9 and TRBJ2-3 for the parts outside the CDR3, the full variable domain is DSGVTQTPKHLITATGQRVTLRCSPRSGDLSVYWYQQSLDQGLQFLIQYYNGEERAKGNILERFSAQQFPDLHSELNLSSLELGDSALYFCASSVSGLTSTDTQYFGPGTRLTVL.

CDR3 loop: CSGGTGTVSGEQYF. The CDR3 DNA is TGCAGCGGGGGGACCGGGACAGTTTCGGGCGAGCAGTACTTC. The chain joins TRBV29-1 to TRBJ2-7; TRBD1 matches at 7 bases. Trimming took 7 bases from V and 6 from J; bases not matched to a gene: 15. This CDR3 region has 14 residues. Per the germline V gene, CDR1 is SQVTM and CDR2 is ANQGSEA.

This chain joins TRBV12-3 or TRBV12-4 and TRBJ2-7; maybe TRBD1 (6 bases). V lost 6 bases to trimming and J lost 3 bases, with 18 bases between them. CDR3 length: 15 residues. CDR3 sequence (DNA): TGTGCCAGCAGCTCTGGATACAGGGACGGCTACGAGCAGTACTTC. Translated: CASSSGYRDGYEQYF.